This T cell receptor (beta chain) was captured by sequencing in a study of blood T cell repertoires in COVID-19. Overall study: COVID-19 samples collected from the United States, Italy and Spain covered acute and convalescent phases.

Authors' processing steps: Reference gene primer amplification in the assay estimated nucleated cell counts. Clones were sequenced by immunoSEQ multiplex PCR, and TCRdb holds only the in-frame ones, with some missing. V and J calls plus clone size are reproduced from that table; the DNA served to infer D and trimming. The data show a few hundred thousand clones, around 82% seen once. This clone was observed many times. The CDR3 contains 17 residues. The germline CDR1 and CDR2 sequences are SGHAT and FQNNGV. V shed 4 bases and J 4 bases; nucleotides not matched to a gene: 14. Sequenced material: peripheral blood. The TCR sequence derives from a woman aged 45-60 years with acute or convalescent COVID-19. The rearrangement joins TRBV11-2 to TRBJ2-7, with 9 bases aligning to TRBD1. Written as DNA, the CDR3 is TGTGCCAGCAGCTCTCGGACAGGGGCCGATCCTTCGTACGAGCAGTACTTC. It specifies CASSSRTGADPSYEQYF.